The clone carrying this T cell receptor (beta chain) was seen more than once but under ten times. TCRdb analysed the PCR reads with MiXCR anew, one entry per CDR3 protein. The data show 460,000 or so distinct CDR3 sequences, around 23% seen once. This sample is drawn from a study of molecular identifiers for immune sequencing clone quantification. Germline V gives CDR1 LGHDT, CDR2 YNNKEL (reference sequence). The V end lost 5 bases, the J end lost 6 bases, and 10 bases lay between the germline ends. This CDR3 region has 13 residues. The TCR was taken from a human donor in good health. Some libraries in this study had Jurkat cell RNA spiked in. The chain recombines TRBV3-1 with TRBJ2-2, with a weak D call TRBD1 (6 bases). The sequenced sample was naive CD8+ T cells from blood, with Jurkat cell RNA spiked in. Subset reported: FACS-sorted CD8+CD4-CCR7+CD45RA+ naive T cells. The CDR3 DNA sequence: TGTGCCAGCAGCTCATACAGGGCCGGGGAGCTGTTTTTT. Translating it yields CASSSYRAGELFF.